This T cell receptor beta chain was sequenced for a study of molecular identifiers for immune sequencing clone quantification. Study results and limitations: Clones exceeding 20 RNA copies carried over 99% of effector molecules but under 1% of naive-cell molecules. Among around 1 million naive cells, as was reported, spiked Jurkat TCR RNA from one cell was detectable.

One entry per CDR3 protein results from TCRdb running MiXCR on the PCR reads. The profile shows roughly 100,000 distinct CDR3 sequences, under 40% of them singletons. It was from around 20,000 to 990,000 sorted cells, with 10%, 30% or 50% RNA, that naive CD8 libraries came. The sorting of naive CD8 T cells used the CD8+CD4-CCR7+CD45RA+ phenotype. In germline, CDR1 is SGHDT, CDR2 YYEEEE. After removal of 4 bases from V and 3 bases from J, the junction contained 11 bases not matched to a gene. The CDR3 is 16 residues long. This clonotype was observed a few times. Its antigen is as yet unknown. Sequenced material: naive CD8+ T cells from blood, with Jurkat cell RNA spiked in. The subset is: FACS-sorted CD8+CD4-CCR7+CD45RA+ naive T cells. This clonotype originated in a human donor in good health. Some libraries in this study had Jurkat cell RNA spiked in. The J gene is TRBJ2-3, the V gene TRBV5-6, with 7 bases lining up with TRBD1. The CDR3 reads CASSPLTDRDTDTQYF. The CDR3 DNA follows: TGTGCCAGCAGCCCACTAACCGACAGGGATACAGATACGCAGTATTTT.